These 18 T cell receptor beta chains were sequenced from one sample in a study of early T cells in non-severe SARS-CoV-2 infection. TCRdb recomputed calls from the 5' RACE reads with MiXCR, one row per CDR3 protein. The data contain 35,000 to 45,000 distinct CDR3 sequences, less than 7% of them seen just once; the ten biggest clones take up approximately 24%. The sample in question was whole blood, obtained at baseline. Receptor source: an adult who was a healthcare worker with PCR-confirmed SARS-CoV-2 infection or an uninfected control (not recorded which).

This clonotype was counted only a few times. V usage is TRBV7-9 and J usage is TRBJ2-7; the D gene is possibly TRBD2 (6 bases). The ends were cut back, 5 bases at V and 0 bases at J, with 17 bases in the middle. The germline CDR1 and CDR2 sequences are SEHNR and FQNEAQ (reference sequence). The CDR3 is made up of 16 amino acids. Here the CDR3 reads CASSLGASGYSYEQYF. The CDR3 DNA sequence: TGTGCCAGCAGCCTTGGAGCGAGCGGGTACTCCTACGAGCAGTACTTC.

This clonotype was counted only a few times. The chain uses TRBV7-2 and TRBJ1-2; TRBD1 aligns across 7 bases. The CDR3 covers 14 residues. The V and J ends lost 5 bases and 3 bases, in that order; junction bases with no gene match: 6. CDR1 and CDR2 (germline): SGHTA, FQGNSA. CDR3 in amino acids: CASSRQGLDYGYTF. Here the CDR3 DNA reads TGTGCCAGCAGCCGACAGGGTCTGGACTATGGCTACACCTTC.

The chain employs TRBV20-1 and TRBJ1-1, with D unresolved. The CDR3 runs 14 residues. Germline-derived CDR1 and CDR2 are DFQATT and SNEGSKA (reference sequence). V lost 6 bases and J 5 bases, leaving 19 bases between the germline ends. DNA for the CDR3: TGCAGTGCCCGCGGGAGGGTGTTATCAACTGAAGCTTTCTTT. This gives the protein CSARGRVLSTEAFF.

This clonotype was detected only a few times. The rearrangement uses TRBV5-6 and TRBJ1-6; 8 bases agree with TRBD1. V gave up 4 bases and J gave up 7 bases; unmatched junction bases: 7. Germline assignment: CDR1 SGHDT and CDR2 YYEEEE. There are 15 residues in the CDR3. The CDR3 here is CASSQSGTGNSPLHF. Written as DNA, the CDR3 is TGTGCCAGCAGCCAATCCGGGACAGGAAATTCACCCCTCCACTTT.

This clonotype was detected a few times. The genes are TRBV10-3 and TRBJ2-7, with a possible D match to TRBD1 (5 bases). Germline lookup yields CDR1 ENHRY and CDR2 SYGVKD. V was cut by 0 bases and J by 6 bases, with 6 bases left in between. The CDR3 sequence is 12 residues long. The CDR3 bases are TGTGCCATCAGTGAGTCCAGGGCCGAGCAGTACTTC. This translates into CAISESRAEQYF.

This clonotype was counted only a few times. This chain links TRBV7-2 with TRBJ2-2; D may match TRBD1 or TRBD2 (5 bases each). V lost 4 bases and J lost 4, with 10 bases in between. Germline CDR1 and CDR2: SGHTA and FQGNSA. CDR3 length equals 14 residues. CDR3 sequence (DNA): TGTGCCAGCAGCTCCGGGGCTGTCACCGGGGAGCTGTTTTTT. Its translation is CASSSGAVTGELFF.

A few counts support this clonotype. The chain combines TRBV20-1 with TRBJ2-5; D call uncertain. Germline-derived CDR1 and CDR2 are DFQATT and SNEGSKA (reference sequence). Trimming stripped 1 base from V and 5 bases from J, with 5 bases between. This CDR3 region has 11 residues. This chain's CDR3 is CSARAWETQYF. DNA of the CDR3: TGCAGTGCTAGAGCTTGGGAGACCCAGTACTTC.

This clonotype was recorded at least ten times. The V call is TRBV28, the J call TRBJ1-2, with D unclear. The CDR3 totals 15 residues. Germline V gene data show CDR1 as MDHEN and CDR2 as SYDVKM. V dropped 4 bases and J dropped 2 bases, with 14 bases sitting between them. Here the CDR3 reads CASSSPKRINYGYTF. For the CDR3, the DNA is TGTGCCAGCAGTTCCCCGAAACGGATAAACTATGGCTACACCTTC.

This chain connects TRBV5-1 to TRBJ1-4; a possible D gene is TRBD1 (5 bases). V was trimmed by 3 bases and J by 5 bases, leaving 8 bases between them. The CDR3 contains 13 residues. Germline loops: CDR1 SGHRS, CDR2 YFSETQ. The CDR3: CASSWQGNEKLFF. DNA of the CDR3: TGCGCCAGCAGCTGGCAGGGAAATGAAAAACTGTTTTTT.

Only a few counts were recorded for this clonotype. This sequence joins TRBV7-9 and TRBJ1-3, with TRBD1 matching over 10 bases. V lost 5 bases, J lost 4 bases, and 8 bases stayed unmatched. CDR3 length: 16 residues. From germline, CDR1 is SEHNR and CDR2 FQNEAQ (reference sequence). This chain's CDR3 is CASSQGDRGRGNTIYF. CDR3 DNA sequence: TGTGCCAGCAGCCAAGGGGACAGGGGACGAGGAAACACCATATATTTT.

This clonotype was seen ten or more times. The rearrangement joins TRBV12-3 or TRBV12-4 to TRBJ2-2; D not resolved. This CDR3 spans 16 amino acids. Deletions cut 6 bases from V and 4 bases from J, with 18 bases between. The CDR3 DNA is TGTGCCAGCAGGCCACGGATGACTGGTTTCACCGGGGAGCTGTTTTTT. Translated: CASRPRMTGFTGELFF.

The CDR3, as DNA: TGCAGCGCGATTCGGTGGGACACTACCGGGGAGCTGTTTTTT. This translates into CSAIRWDTTGELFF. This chain uses TRBV29-1 with TRBJ2-2; maybe TRBD1 (6 bases). V dropped 7 bases and J dropped 5 bases, with 17 bases sitting between them. Germline values: CDR1 SQVTM, CDR2 ANQGSEA. The CDR3 has 14 amino acids.

Written as DNA, the CDR3 is TGTGCCAGCTCACCACGGACAGGGGTCTACAATGAGCAGTTCTTC. It is translated as CASSPRTGVYNEQFF. The rearrangement links TRBV18 to TRBJ2-1; 9 nucleotides match TRBD1. The CDR3 sequence is 15 residues long. V lost 1 base and J lost 3; bases outside the gene matches: 1. The germline V gene encodes CDR1 KGHSH and CDR2 LQKENI.

The chain recombines TRBV11-2 with TRBJ1-2, with D hard to call. The CDR3 is 16 amino acids. Germline V gene sequence: CDR1 SGHAT, CDR2 FQNNGV. Trimming stripped 0 bases from V and 8 bases from J, with 19 bases between. The CDR3 loop reads CASSLEGARSDRGYTF. The CDR3 region has the DNA TGTGCCAGCAGCTTAGAAGGAGCGCGATCCGACCGCGGCTACACCTTC.

This clonotype was seen a handful of times. This chain joins TRBV30 and TRBJ2-3; TRBD2 matches 8 bases. The germline V gene has CDR1 GTSNPN and CDR2 SVGIG (reference sequence). The CDR3 totals 16 residues. V was clipped by 2 bases and J by 2 bases; unmatched bases: 9. The CDR3 sequence is CAWSPLLAEYTDTQYF. The CDR3 bases are TGTGCCTGGAGTCCCCTACTAGCGGAATACACAGATACGCAGTATTTT.

V and J are TRBV6-5 and TRBJ2-4; 8 bases are a match to TRBD1. The germline V gene has CDR1 MNHEY and CDR2 SVGAGI. Trimming cost V 3 bases and J 7 bases; bases outside gene matches: 8. This CDR3 comprises 15 residues. This chain's CDR3 is CASSYSGQGRNIQYF. CDR3 nucleotides: TGTGCCAGCAGTTATAGCGGACAGGGTAGGAACATTCAGTACTTC.

This clonotype was recorded at least ten times. This chain uses TRBV7-8 with TRBJ2-1; TRBD2 matches 8 bases. This CDR3 comprises 17 residues. The trim removed 2 bases at V and 4 bases at J, leaving 10 bases unmatched. The V gene's germline CDR1 is SGHVS and CDR2 FQNEAQ. The CDR3 sequence: CASSLLVAGSFYNEQFF. The CDR3 DNA is TGTGCCAGCAGCTTATTGGTAGCGGGAAGTTTTTACAATGAGCAGTTCTTC.

The sample holds a few counts of this clonotype. This sequence joins TRBV4-2 and TRBJ2-1; perhaps TRBD1 as D (6 bases). V lost 6 bases, J lost 8 bases, and 8 bases lay in between. This CDR3 contains 11 residues. Germline assignment: CDR1 LGHNA and CDR2 YNFKEQ. CDR3: CASRTGHEQFF. The CDR3, as DNA: TGTGCCAGCAGGACAGGCCATGAGCAGTTCTTC.